This is a list of T cell receptor beta chains from one sample in a study of blood T cell repertoires in COVID-19. Produced via immunoSEQ multiplex PCR; TCRdb's table is partial and in-frame only. Among some 65,000 clones listed, about 80% were seen once. The sequencing sample was made of peripheral blood. These receptors all stem from a human donor in a cohort sampled during active COVID-19. CDR3s include the opening cysteine and the closing phenylalanine or tryptophan. A D gene is named only where the DNA matches it firmly. For some rows the clone size is stated as once, few or many, or as a class when expanded; others skip it.

abundance: -; j_gene: TRBJ2-6; d_gene: TRBD2; v_gene: TRBV6-8; CDR3aa: CASSDSGRADSGANVLTF; CDR3nt: TGTGCCAGCAGTGATAGCGGGAGGGCCGACTCTGGGGCCAACGTCCTGACTTTC
abundance: -; j_gene: TRBJ2-4; d_gene: TRBD1; v_gene: TRBV18; CDR3aa: CASSELRQGDGNIQYF; CDR3nt: TGTGCCAGCTCCGAACTACGACAGGGGGATGGAAACATTCAGTACTTC
abundance: -; j_gene: TRBJ2-7; d_gene: -; v_gene: TRBV15; CDR3aa: CATSRGGTPYEQYF; CDR3nt: TGTGCCACCAGCAGAGGCGGGACTCCCTACGAGCAGTACTTC
abundance: -; j_gene: TRBJ2-7; d_gene: TRBD1; v_gene: TRBV27; CDR3aa: CASSLGDSLYEQYF; CDR3nt: TGTGCCAGCAGTTTAGGGGACAGTCTCTACGAGCAGTACTTC
abundance: once; j_gene: TRBJ1-3; d_gene: -; v_gene: TRBV5-6; CDR3aa: CASSFSPSPGNTIYF; CDR3nt: TGTGCCAGCAGCTTTAGCCCTTCCCCTGGAAACACCATATATTTT
abundance: once; j_gene: TRBJ2-1; d_gene: TRBD2; v_gene: TRBV10-3; CDR3aa: CATGTNTVNEQFF; CDR3nt: TGTGCCACGGGGACTAATACGGTCAATGAGCAGTTCTTC
abundance: once; j_gene: TRBJ1-5; d_gene: TRBD1; v_gene: TRBV6-6; CDR3aa: CASSGDRNQPQHF; CDR3nt: TGTGCCAGCAGCGGGGACAGGAATCAGCCCCAGCATTTT
abundance: -; j_gene: TRBJ2-6; d_gene: TRBD1; v_gene: TRBV4-3; CDR3aa: CASSQSTGGAGANVLTF; CDR3nt: TGCGCCAGCAGCCAGTCGACAGGGGGGGCGGGGGCCAACGTCCTGACTTTC
abundance: -; j_gene: TRBJ1-1; d_gene: -; v_gene: TRBV9; CDR3aa: CASSVVQNTEAFF; CDR3nt: TGTGCCAGCAGCGTAGTCCAGAACACTGAAGCTTTCTTT
abundance: -; j_gene: TRBJ2-7; d_gene: -; v_gene: TRBV3-1/TRBV3-2; CDR3aa: CASSQEGGFGSYEQYF; CDR3nt: TGTGCCAGCAGCCAAGAGGGGGGTTTCGGAAGTTACGAGCAGTACTTC
abundance: -; j_gene: TRBJ2-7; d_gene: -; v_gene: TRBV7-6; CDR3aa: CASSSRVPGGLVDYEQYF; CDR3nt: TGTGCCAGCAGTTCAAGGGTTCCCGGGGGGCTAGTCGATTACGAGCAGTACTTC
abundance: -; j_gene: TRBJ2-5; d_gene: TRBD2; v_gene: TRBV9; CDR3aa: CASSAGLQNQETQYF; CDR3nt: TGTGCCAGCAGCGCGGGACTACAGAACCAAGAGACCCAGTACTTC
abundance: -; j_gene: TRBJ1-1; d_gene: TRBD1; v_gene: TRBV6-6; CDR3aa: CASSRQGETEAFF; CDR3nt: TGTGCCAGCAGTCGACAGGGGGAAACTGAAGCTTTCTTT
abundance: -; j_gene: TRBJ2-7; d_gene: -; v_gene: TRBV5-6; CDR3aa: CASSFNPIREQYF; CDR3nt: TGTGCCAGCAGCTTTAACCCTATACGAGAGCAGTACTTC
abundance: -; j_gene: TRBJ2-1; d_gene: TRBD1; v_gene: TRBV2; CDR3aa: CASSQRGTGLF; CDR3nt: TGTGCCAGCAGCCAAAGGGGGACAGGCCTCTTC
abundance: -; j_gene: TRBJ1-2; d_gene: -; v_gene: TRBV7-9; CDR3aa: CASSSSGGVGYGYTF; CDR3nt: TGTGCCAGCAGCTCGTCGGGGGGAGTGGGCTATGGCTACACCTTC
abundance: once; j_gene: TRBJ2-7; d_gene: -; v_gene: TRBV7-9; CDR3aa: CAGGASSSYEQYF; CDR3nt: TGTGCCGGAGGGGCGAGCTCTTCCTACGAGCAGTACTTC
abundance: -; j_gene: TRBJ2-7; d_gene: -; v_gene: TRBV27; CDR3aa: CASSPGASHEQYF; CDR3nt: TGTGCCAGCAGTCCGGGAGCCTCACACGAGCAGTACTTC
abundance: -; j_gene: TRBJ1-2; d_gene: TRBD1; v_gene: TRBV14; CDR3aa: CASSQQQGRSYGYTF; CDR3nt: TGTGCCAGCAGCCAGCAACAGGGGAGGAGCTATGGCTACACCTTC
abundance: -; j_gene: TRBJ2-5; d_gene: -; v_gene: TRBV11-2; CDR3aa: CASSGTRLGETQYF; CDR3nt: TGTGCCAGCAGCGGCACTAGGCTAGGAGAGACCCAGTACTTC
abundance: few; j_gene: TRBJ2-7; d_gene: TRBD2; v_gene: TRBV5-1; CDR3aa: CASRSSGSSYEQYF; CDR3nt: TGCGCCAGCAGGAGTAGCGGGAGCTCCTACGAGCAGTACTTC